This T cell receptor beta chain was recorded in a study of cytomegalovirus exposure and HLA in healthy donors. The study's findings and limits: Later analysis placed DRB1 highest and HLA-C lowest in TCR association rates, which differed by HLA locus. In an earlier analysis, productive rearrangement rates for most beta V segments clustered near 87% or 30%.

Primers included in the PCR were 60 Vbeta and 13 Jbeta primers. Here immunoSEQ multiplex PCR was the method, and the copy in TCRdb shows in-frame clones only, minus some. Of approximately 100,000 clones listed, roughly 74% were seen once; the top ten hold 1.5% to 2%. The CDR3 length is 13 residues. Germline V gives CDR1 MNHEY, CDR2 SMNVEV (reference sequence). Losses at the gene ends were 9 bases for V and 0 bases for J; bases not matched to a gene: 2. With respect to this clone: Its antigen remains unidentified.

V and J are TRBV27 and TRBJ2-7, with 10 bases lining up with TRBD2. The sample comprised PBMCs. This receptor was identified in a woman aged 40 to 49 in good health and CMV-seronegative. The CDR3 sequence: CASRTSGSYEQYF. The CDR3 coding sequence is TGTGCCAGTAGGACTAGCGGCTCCTACGAGCAGTACTTC.